The 26 T cell receptor beta chains presented below share a single source sample, sequenced in a study of identical twins. TCRdb processed the 5' RACE reads anew with MiXCR; each CDR3 protein has one entry. The table lists 250,000 or so distinct CDR3 sequences, 5.5% to 7% of them singletons, with roughly 3.6% in the top ten. Separately, the same data were catalogued under a study of yellow fever vaccine responses in identical twins.

Sequencing was carried out using memory (CD45RO+) T cells sorted from blood. The receptor source for this set is a woman younger than 30 in good health.

The chain has TRBV6-2 or TRBV6-3 and TRBJ2-1; 9 bases map to TRBD1. CDR1 is MNHEY and CDR2 is SVGEGT in the germline V gene. This CDR3 is 16 amino acids long. J lost 4 bases, V lost 6 bases, and 10 bases had no gene match. This CDR3 is CASSRSRDRAYNEQFF. The DNA for the CDR3 is TGTGCCAGCAGCCGATCCCGGGACAGGGCTTACAATGAGCAGTTCTTC.

This chain uses TRBV7-9 with TRBJ1-6; D gene uncertain. V was pared by 2 bases and J by 9 bases, with 14 bases between. Germline CDR1 is SEHNR and CDR2 is FQNEAQ (reference sequence). The CDR3 has 15 amino acids. The CDR3: CASSLRDGVSSPLHF. The CDR3 DNA follows: TGTGCCAGCAGCTTAAGAGACGGAGTCAGTTCACCCCTCCACTTT.

The chain employs TRBV6-1 and TRBJ2-2; D is unresolved. This CDR3 is 14 amino acids long. V was pared by 5 bases and J by 5 bases, with 12 bases between. The germline V gene encodes CDR1 MNHNS and CDR2 SASEGT. Here the CDR3 reads CASSIRPGTGELFF. Written as DNA, the CDR3 is TGTGCCAGCAGTATCCGCCCCGGGACCGGGGAGCTGTTTTTT.

This clonotype was observed many times. The chain is built from TRBV5-1 and TRBJ2-4, with no clear D. V lost 4 bases and J 8 bases, leaving 19 bases between the germline ends. Germline V gene lookup returns CDR1 SGHRS and CDR2 YFSETQ. The CDR3 contains 15 residues. In nucleotides, the CDR3 is TGCGCCAGCAGCGCCGGCTCCATAGGTGCGGACATTCAGTACTTC. Translated: CASSAGSIGADIQYF. Together with reference TRBV5-1 and TRBJ2-4, the CDR3 gives the full variable domain: KAGVTQTPRYLIKTRGQQVTLSCSPISGHRSVSWYQQTPGQGLQFLFEYFSETQRNKGNFPGRFSGRQFSNSRSEMNVSTLELGDSALYLCASSAGSIGADIQYFGAGTRLSVL.

The chain recombines TRBV20-1 with TRBJ1-5; the D gene is possibly TRBD1 (6 bases). The V gene lost 2 bases and the J gene lost 7 bases, with 24 bases spanning the gap. CDR3 length: 17 residues. CDR1 is DFQATT, CDR2 SNEGSKA, per germline (reference sequence). The DNA of the CDR3 is TGCAGTGCTAGACTCACTAGGGACACCCCATCGGGGCAGCCCCAGCATTTT. Its protein product is CSARLTRDTPSGQPQHF.

This clonotype was detected ten times or more. The chain employs TRBV24-1 and TRBJ2-1; D tentatively fits TRBD1 or TRBD2 (5 bases each). CDR1 is KGHDR and CDR2 is SFDVKD in the germline V gene. V was cut by 1 base and J by 7 bases, with 13 bases left in between. The length of the CDR3 is 15 residues. The CDR3 sequence: CATSDLDQRGNEQFF. Here the CDR3 DNA reads TGTGCCACCAGTGATTTAGATCAGAGGGGTAATGAGCAGTTCTTC.

This clonotype occurred a few times. The rearrangement uses TRBV5-4 and TRBJ2-3, with 14 bases fitting TRBD2. The CDR3 has 16 amino acids. The V segment lost 0 bases and the J segment 4 bases; nucleotides outside the gene matches: 1. Germline V gene lookup returns CDR1 SGHNT and CDR2 YYREEE (reference sequence). CDR3 residues: CASSLGLAGGADTQYF. For the CDR3, the DNA is TGTGCCAGCAGCTTGGGACTAGCGGGAGGGGCAGATACGCAGTATTTT.

The rearrangement joins TRBV19 to TRBJ2-3, with D possibly TRBD1 on 6 matching bases. CDR1 and CDR2 from the germline V gene are LNHDA and SQIVND (reference sequence). CDR3 length equals 15 residues. The ends were cut back, 5 bases at V and 5 bases at J, with 17 bases in the middle. The CDR3 sequence is CASSPGVGAKDTQYF. The CDR3 DNA reads as TGTGCCAGTAGTCCGGGCGTGGGGGCGAAAGATACGCAGTATTTT.

This rearrangement joins TRBV6-1 to TRBJ2-5; TRBD2 matches at 9 bases. Germline V gives CDR1 MNHNS, CDR2 SASEGT. V trimming: 6 bases; J trimming: 3 bases; junction bases outside the gene matches: 2. This CDR3 is 13 amino acids long. The CDR3 protein is CASSWTSEETQYF. CDR3 nucleotides: TGTGCCAGCAGCTGGACTAGCGAAGAGACCCAGTACTTC.

This clonotype has at least ten counts. The chain uses TRBV5-1 and TRBJ2-3; D unclear. The CDR3 sequence is 15 residues long. V gave up 0 bases and J gave up 0 bases, with 8 bases separating them. Germline CDR1 reads SGHRS; CDR2 reads YFSETQ. The CDR3 coding sequence is TGCGCCAGCAGCTTGGACCAGATCAGCACAGATACGCAGTATTTT. It encodes CASSLDQISTDTQYF.

This clonotype was seen repeatedly, ten times or more. The V call is TRBV7-6, the J call TRBJ2-2; TRBD2 agrees at 7 bases. This CDR3 is built from 14 residues. The trim removed 5 bases at V and 5 bases at J, leaving 5 bases unmatched. CDR1 is SGHVS, CDR2 FNYEAQ, per germline. CDR3 protein: CASSQLAVTGELFF. Here the CDR3 DNA reads TGTGCCAGCAGCCAGCTAGCGGTGACCGGGGAGCTGTTTTTT.

The chain uses TRBV11-1 and TRBJ2-1, with 12 bases fitting TRBD2. Germline trimming cut 5 bases from V and 3 bases from J; bases unmatched to any gene: 5. There are 16 residues in the CDR3. CDR1 and CDR2 (germline): SGHAT, FQDESV (reference sequence). CDR3 nucleotides: TGTGCCAGCAGCAAGACGACTAGCGGGAGCTACAATGAGCAGTTCTTC. Translation gives CASSKTTSGSYNEQFF. Based on the CDR3 plus reference TRBV11-1 and TRBJ2-1, the full variable domain is EAEVAQSPRYKITEKSQAVAFWCDPISGHATLYWYRQILGQGPELLVQFQDESVVDDSQLPKDRFSAERLKGVDSTLKIQPAELGDSAMYLCASSKTTSGSYNEQFFGPGTRLTVL.

This clonotype has ten or more counts. The gene calls are TRBV20-1 and TRBJ2-1; 10 bases map to TRBD2. This CDR3 is 15 amino acids long. Germline CDR1 reads DFQATT; CDR2 reads SNEGSKA (reference sequence). V shed 6 bases, J shed 6 bases, and the junction held 11 bases outside the gene matches. The CDR3 coding sequence is TGCAGTGCCCACATCAGCGGGAGGGAGTTCAATGAGCAGTTCTTC. Protein: CSAHISGREFNEQFF.

The chain is built from TRBV20-1 and TRBJ2-3, with 8 bases identical to TRBD2. CDR3 length: 15 amino acids. Germline CDR1 reads DFQATT; CDR2 reads SNEGSKA (reference sequence). The ends lost 3 bases at V and 9 bases at J; junction bases unmatched: 14. CDR3 nucleotides: TGCAGTGCTAGTAGGCCTAGCGGGTCGGGCCCCACGCAGTATTTT. The encoded protein is CSASRPSGSGPTQYF.

The chain is built from TRBV6-5 and TRBJ2-1; 9 nucleotides line up with TRBD2. CDR3 length: 17 amino acids. V shed 0 bases and J 8 bases; nucleotides not matched to a gene: 11. Germline assignment: CDR1 MNHEY and CDR2 SVGAGI. The CDR3 protein is CASSYSQLQRGADEQFF. The CDR3 DNA is TGTGCCAGCAGTTACTCTCAGTTACAGCGGGGGGCCGATGAGCAGTTCTTC.

V gene TRBV12-3 or TRBV12-4 combines with J gene TRBJ2-2; 10 bases match TRBD2. V shed 3 bases and J 0 bases; nucleotides not matched to a gene: 4. This CDR3 contains 17 residues. This CDR3 reads CASSFRTSGPNTGELFF. The CDR3 coding sequence is TGTGCCAGCAGTTTTAGGACTAGCGGTCCGAACACCGGGGAGCTGTTTTTT.

V usage is TRBV27 and J usage is TRBJ2-7; TRBD2 matches 9 bases. Germline CDR1 and CDR2: MNHEY and SMNVEV (reference sequence). The junction had 9 bases not matched to a gene; V was cut back by 6 bases and J by 6 bases. This CDR3 has 14 residues. The CDR3 spells CASSKGLAGVEQYF. Written as DNA, the CDR3 is TGTGCCAGCAGCAAGGGGTTAGCGGGAGTCGAGCAGTACTTC.

This clonotype was detected many times. This chain joins TRBV11-2 and TRBJ1-1, with D tentatively TRBD1 (5 bases). The germline V gene encodes CDR1 SGHAT and CDR2 FQNNGV. This CDR3 is 14 amino acids long. Trimming removed 3 bases from V and 0 bases from J, with 8 bases in between. The DNA for the CDR3 is TGTGCCAGCAGCTTCCAGGGCATGAACACTGAAGCTTTCTTT. Protein: CASSFQGMNTEAFF.

This clonotype was counted ten times or more. The genes are TRBV11-2 and TRBJ1-2, with D possibly TRBD1 on 6 matching bases. The CDR3 sequence is 13 residues long. Germline V CDR1 and CDR2: SGHAT, FQNNGV. The germline V and J ends were trimmed by 1 base and 8 bases, with 11 bases remaining between them. In DNA form, the CDR3 reads TGTGCCAGCAGCTTAGCGGGGGCGCGGGGCTACACCTTC. Translation gives CASSLAGARGYTF.

This clonotype has more than one count but fewer than ten. The V gene is TRBV10-3, the J gene TRBJ2-3; no clear D. Trimming stripped 2 bases from V and 6 bases from J, with 9 bases between. Germline V gene sequence: CDR1 ENHRY, CDR2 SYGVKD. The CDR3 contains 13 residues. The CDR3 nucleotides read TGTGCCATCAGTGAGAATTTTGGTGATACGCAGTATTTT. This codes for CAISENFGDTQYF.

This clonotype was counted at least ten times. The chain employs TRBV10-3 and TRBJ2-7; no clear D gene. Germline V gene lookup returns CDR1 ENHRY and CDR2 SYGVKD. Trimming stripped 4 bases from V and 3 bases from J, with 10 bases between. The CDR3 runs 13 residues. The CDR3 DNA reads as TGTGCCATCAGTGGTCGGATTAACTACGAGCAGTACTTC. Its translation is CAISGRINYEQYF.

This clonotype was counted only a few times. The chain employs TRBV7-6 and TRBJ2-5; the D call may be TRBD1 or TRBD2 (5 bases each). V was trimmed by 3 bases and J by 4 bases, leaving 15 bases between them. This CDR3 is built from 15 residues. Germline V gene lookup returns CDR1 SGHVS and CDR2 FNYEAQ. The CDR3 is CASSLGTLRGETQYF. CDR3 bases: TGTGCCAGCAGCTTGGGGACGTTAAGAGGAGAGACCCAGTACTTC. Looking up the rest from reference TRBV7-6 and TRBJ2-5 gives the full variable domain: GAGVSQSPRYKVTKRGQDVALRCDPISGHVSLYWYRQALGQGPEFLTYFNYEAQQDKSGLPNDRFSAERPEGSISTLTIQRTEQRDSAMYRCASSLGTLRGETQYFGPGTRLLVL.

This clonotype was seen only a few times. The gene calls are TRBV20-1 and TRBJ2-1; possible D gene TRBD1, 6 bases. Per germline, CDR1 DFQATT and CDR2 SNEGSKA (reference sequence). Trimming removed 1 base at V and 0 bases at J, with 13 bases between. CDR3 length equals 16 residues. The CDR3 reads CSARAWGHPSYNEQFF. Written as DNA, the CDR3 is TGCAGTGCTAGAGCATGGGGGCACCCCTCCTACAATGAGCAGTTCTTC.

A few counts support this clonotype. V gene TRBV25-1 combines with J gene TRBJ2-1, with D unresolved. This CDR3 comprises 16 residues. Per germline, CDR1 MGHDK and CDR2 SYGVNS. V lost 1 base, J lost 0 bases, and 10 bases lay in between. The CDR3 is CASSESVDPSYNEQFF. CDR3 nucleotide sequence: TGTGCCAGCAGTGAATCAGTTGACCCCTCCTACAATGAGCAGTTCTTC.

This clonotype was seen a handful of times. V and J are TRBV3-1 and TRBJ2-1; tentative D call: TRBD1 (5 bases). Trimming removed 1 base from V and 0 bases from J, with 16 bases in between. The CDR3 has 18 residues. Germline V CDR1 and CDR2: LGHDT, YNNKEL (reference sequence). The DNA of the CDR3 is TGTGCCAGCAGCCAAGGTTTTATACAGGAAAGCTCCTACAATGAGCAGTTCTTC. It specifies CASSQGFIQESSYNEQFF.

This clonotype was observed a handful of times. The chain links TRBV7-9 to TRBJ1-6, with a tentative D call TRBD1 (5 bases). The germline V gene encodes CDR1 SEHNR and CDR2 FQNEAQ (reference sequence). The CDR3 has 14 residues. V was pared by 4 bases and J by 5 bases, with 9 bases between. The CDR3 loop reads CASSSDSNNSPLHF. The CDR3, as DNA: TGTGCCAGCAGCTCCGACAGTAATAATTCACCCCTCCACTTT.